This TCR beta chain originates from a study of identical twins. Healthy Caucasians, and only they, were the donors. The CDR3 contains 13 residues. The germline gives CDR1 SQVTM, CDR2 ANQGSEA. Trimming removed 8 bases at V and 2 bases at J, with 14 bases between. This clonotype was seen more than once but under ten times. TCRdb redid the calling of the 5' RACE reads with MiXCR, one entry per CDR3 protein. Of approximately 1.8 million distinct CDR3 sequences detected, around 33% appear once; the ten largest clones hold about 0.3%. This receptor was obtained from a newborn girl in good health. V is TRBV29-1 and J is TRBJ2-3; D is undetermined. The sample consisted of cord blood. The CDR3 here is CSHTPDITDTQYF. CDR3 sequence (DNA): TGCAGCCATACTCCAGACATCACAGATACGCAGTATTTT.